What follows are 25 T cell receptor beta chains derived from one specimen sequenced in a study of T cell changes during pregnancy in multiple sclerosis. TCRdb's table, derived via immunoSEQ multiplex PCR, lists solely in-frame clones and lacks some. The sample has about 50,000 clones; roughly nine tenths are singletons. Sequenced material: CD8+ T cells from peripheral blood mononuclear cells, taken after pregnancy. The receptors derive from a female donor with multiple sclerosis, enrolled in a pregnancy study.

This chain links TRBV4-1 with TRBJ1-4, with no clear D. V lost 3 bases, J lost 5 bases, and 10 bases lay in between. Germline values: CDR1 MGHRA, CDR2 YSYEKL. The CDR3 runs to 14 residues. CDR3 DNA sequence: TGCGCCAGCAGCCAGCTAGAGGGCAATGAAAAACTGTTTTTT. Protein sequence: CASSQLEGNEKLFF.

The CDR3, as DNA: TGCAGCGCCACAGATGGACTTGAAGAGACCCAGTACTTC. Translating it yields CSATDGLEETQYF. The chain uses TRBV29-1 and TRBJ2-5; D perhaps matches TRBD2 (5 bases). Germline CDR1 and CDR2: SQVTM and ANQGSEA. The CDR3 covers 13 residues. Trimming left V 7 bases short and J 3 bases short, with 15 bases between.

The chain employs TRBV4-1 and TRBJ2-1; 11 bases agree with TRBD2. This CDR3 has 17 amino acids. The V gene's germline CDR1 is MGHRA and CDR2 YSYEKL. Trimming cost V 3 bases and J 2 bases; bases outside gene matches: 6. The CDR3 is CASSHLAGGTAYNEQFF. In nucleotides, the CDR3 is TGCGCCAGCAGCCATTTAGCGGGGGGGACAGCCTACAATGAGCAGTTCTTC.

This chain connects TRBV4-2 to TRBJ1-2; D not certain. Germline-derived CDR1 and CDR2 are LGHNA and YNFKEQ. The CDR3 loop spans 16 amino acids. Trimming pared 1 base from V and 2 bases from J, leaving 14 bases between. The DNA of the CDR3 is TGTGCCAGCAGCCAAGCGGTAAAGGAACTAAACTATGGCTACACCTTC. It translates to CASSQAVKELNYGYTF.

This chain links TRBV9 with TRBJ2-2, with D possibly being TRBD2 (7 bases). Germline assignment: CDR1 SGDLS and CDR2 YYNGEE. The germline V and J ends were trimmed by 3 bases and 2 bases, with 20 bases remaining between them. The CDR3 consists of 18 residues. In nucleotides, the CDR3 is TGTGCCAGCAGCGGTAGTGGGGGAGGGGGGACAAACACCGGGGAGCTGTTTTTT. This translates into CASSGSGGGGTNTGELFF.

The CDR3 DNA reads TGTGCCAGCAGTGATTGGGGGGCGGGGGCGAGTGGGGCCAACGTCCTGACTTTC. Protein product: CASSDWGAGASGANVLTF. This chain uses TRBV2 with TRBJ2-6, with D perhaps TRBD2 (7 bases). The V end was cut by 3 bases, the J end by 3 bases, with 18 bases between. The CDR3 is 18 amino acids. The germline CDR1 and CDR2 sequences are SNHLY and FYNNEI.

The CDR3 loop reads CASSPTGQVIYNEQFF. CDR3 nucleotide sequence: TGTGCCAGCAGCCCGACCGGACAGGTGATATACAATGAGCAGTTCTTC. The chain couples TRBV7-8 to TRBJ2-1; 7 nucleotides agree with TRBD1. V lost 5 bases to trimming and J lost 4 bases; unmatched junction nucleotides: 11. Germline CDR1 is SGHVS and CDR2 is FQNEAQ. The CDR3 is made up of 16 amino acids.

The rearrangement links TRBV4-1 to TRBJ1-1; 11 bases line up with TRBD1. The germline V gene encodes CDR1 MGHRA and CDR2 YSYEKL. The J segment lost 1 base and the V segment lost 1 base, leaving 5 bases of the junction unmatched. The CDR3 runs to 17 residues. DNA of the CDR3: TGCGCCAGCAGCCAAGCGGACAGGGGGCTTGGGAACACTGAAGCTTTCTTT. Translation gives CASSQADRGLGNTEAFF.

The CDR3 bases are TGTGCCAGCAGTCGCCTAGCGGGGGGGCAAGACAATGAGCAGTTCTTC. This encodes CASSRLAGGQDNEQFF. The chain carries TRBV27 and TRBJ2-1; TRBD2 matches 12 bases. With 5 bases clipped from V and 5 bases from J, the junction kept 7 bases outside the gene matches. This CDR3 is built from 16 residues. From germline, CDR1 is MNHEY and CDR2 SMNVEV (reference sequence).

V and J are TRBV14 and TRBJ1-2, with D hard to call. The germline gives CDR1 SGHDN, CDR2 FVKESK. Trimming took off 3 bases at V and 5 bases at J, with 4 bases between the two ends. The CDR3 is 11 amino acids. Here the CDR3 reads CASSHGYGYTF. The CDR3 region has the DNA TGTGCCAGCAGCCACGGGTATGGCTACACCTTC.

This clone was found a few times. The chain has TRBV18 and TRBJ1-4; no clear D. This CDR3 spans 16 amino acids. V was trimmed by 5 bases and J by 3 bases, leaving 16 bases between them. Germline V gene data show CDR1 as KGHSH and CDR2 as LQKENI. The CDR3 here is CASSTGRVQANEKLFF. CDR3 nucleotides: TGTGCCAGCTCAACCGGGAGGGTCCAAGCTAATGAAAAACTGTTTTTT.

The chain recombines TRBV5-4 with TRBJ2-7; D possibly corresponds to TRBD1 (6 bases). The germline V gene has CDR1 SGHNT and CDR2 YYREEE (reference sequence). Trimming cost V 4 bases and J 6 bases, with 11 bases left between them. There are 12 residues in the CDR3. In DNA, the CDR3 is TGTGCCAGCAGCGAGGGGGTTACCGAGCAGTACTTC. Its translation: CASSEGVTEQYF.

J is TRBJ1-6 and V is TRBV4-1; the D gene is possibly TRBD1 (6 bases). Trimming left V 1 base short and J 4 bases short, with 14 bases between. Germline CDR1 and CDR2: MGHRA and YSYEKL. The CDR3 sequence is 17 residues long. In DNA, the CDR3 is TGCGCCAGCAGCCAAGCCCACTTTACAGGGTATAATTCACCCCTCCACTTT. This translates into CASSQAHFTGYNSPLHF.

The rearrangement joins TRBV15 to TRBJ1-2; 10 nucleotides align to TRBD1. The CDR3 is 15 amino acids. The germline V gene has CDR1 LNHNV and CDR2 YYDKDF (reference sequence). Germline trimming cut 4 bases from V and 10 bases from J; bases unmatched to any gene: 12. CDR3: CATSKDLGQGSDYTF. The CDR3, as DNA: TGTGCCACCAGCAAGGATTTGGGACAGGGGTCGGACTACACCTTC.

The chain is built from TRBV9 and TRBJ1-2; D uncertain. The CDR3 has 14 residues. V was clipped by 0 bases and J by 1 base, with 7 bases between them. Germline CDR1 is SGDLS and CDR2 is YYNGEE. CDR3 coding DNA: TGTGCCAGCAGCGTAGGAACCGGTAACTATGGCTACACCTTC. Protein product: CASSVGTGNYGYTF.

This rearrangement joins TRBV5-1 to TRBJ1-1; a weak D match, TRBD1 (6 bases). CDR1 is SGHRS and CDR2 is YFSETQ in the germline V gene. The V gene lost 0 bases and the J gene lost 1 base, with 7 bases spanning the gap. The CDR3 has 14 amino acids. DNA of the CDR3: TGCGCCAGCAGCTTGGTAGGGGGGAACACTGAAGCTTTCTTT. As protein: CASSLVGGNTEAFF.

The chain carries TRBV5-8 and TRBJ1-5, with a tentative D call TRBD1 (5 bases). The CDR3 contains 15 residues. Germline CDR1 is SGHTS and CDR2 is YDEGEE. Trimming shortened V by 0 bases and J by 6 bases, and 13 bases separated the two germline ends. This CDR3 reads CASSLAGQGGQPQHF. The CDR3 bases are TGTGCCAGCAGCTTGGCCGGGCAGGGCGGTCAGCCCCAGCATTTT.

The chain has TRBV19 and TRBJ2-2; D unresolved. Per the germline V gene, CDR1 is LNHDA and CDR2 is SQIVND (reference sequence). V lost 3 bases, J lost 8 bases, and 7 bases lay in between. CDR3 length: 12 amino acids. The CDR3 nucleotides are TGTGCCAGTAGTATCTCCACAGGGGAGCTGTTTTTT. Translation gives CASSISTGELFF.

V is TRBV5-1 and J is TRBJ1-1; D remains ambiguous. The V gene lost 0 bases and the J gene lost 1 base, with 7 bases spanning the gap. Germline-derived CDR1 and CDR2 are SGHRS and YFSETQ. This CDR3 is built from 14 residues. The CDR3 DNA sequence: TGCGCCAGCAGCTTGGAGACTGAGAACACTGAAGCTTTCTTT. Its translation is CASSLETENTEAFF.

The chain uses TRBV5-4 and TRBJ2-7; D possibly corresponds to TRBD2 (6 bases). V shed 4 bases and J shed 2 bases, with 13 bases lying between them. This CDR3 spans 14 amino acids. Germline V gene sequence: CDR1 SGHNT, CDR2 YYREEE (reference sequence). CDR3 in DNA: TGTGCCAGCAGCCAACCGGGACTCACCTACGAGCAGTACTTC. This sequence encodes CASSQPGLTYEQYF.

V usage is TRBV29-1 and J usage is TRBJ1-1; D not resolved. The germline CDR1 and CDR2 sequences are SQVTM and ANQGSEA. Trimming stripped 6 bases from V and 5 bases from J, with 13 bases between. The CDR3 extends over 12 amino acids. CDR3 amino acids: CSVHSGGTEAFF. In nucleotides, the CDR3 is TGCAGCGTCCACTCGGGAGGGACTGAAGCTTTCTTT.

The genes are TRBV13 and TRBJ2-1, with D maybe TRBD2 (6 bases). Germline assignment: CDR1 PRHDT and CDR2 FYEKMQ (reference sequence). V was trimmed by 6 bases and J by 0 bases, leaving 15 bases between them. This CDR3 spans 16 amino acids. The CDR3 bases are TGTGCCAGCAGGCGGGGTTTCGGAGACTCCTACAATGAGCAGTTCTTC. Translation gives CASRRGFGDSYNEQFF.

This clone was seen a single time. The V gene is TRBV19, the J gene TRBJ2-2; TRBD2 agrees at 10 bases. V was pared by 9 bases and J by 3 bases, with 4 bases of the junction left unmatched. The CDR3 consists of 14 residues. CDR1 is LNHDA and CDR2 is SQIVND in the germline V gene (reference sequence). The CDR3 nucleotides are TGTGCCAGCTATAGCGGGGGGTACACCGGGGAGCTGTTTTTT. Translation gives CASYSGGYTGELFF.

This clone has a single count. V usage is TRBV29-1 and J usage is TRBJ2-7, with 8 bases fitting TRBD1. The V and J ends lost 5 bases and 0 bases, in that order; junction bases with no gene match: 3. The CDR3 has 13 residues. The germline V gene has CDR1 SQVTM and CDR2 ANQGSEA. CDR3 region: CSVTGGSSYEQYF. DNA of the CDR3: TGCAGCGTTACAGGGGGGTCCTCCTACGAGCAGTACTTC.

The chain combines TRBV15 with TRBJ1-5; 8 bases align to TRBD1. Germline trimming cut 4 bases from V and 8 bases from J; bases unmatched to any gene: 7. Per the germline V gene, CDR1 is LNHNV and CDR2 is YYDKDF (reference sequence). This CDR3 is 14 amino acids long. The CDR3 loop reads CATSTTGGSKPQHF. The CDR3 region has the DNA TGTGCCACCAGCACCACAGGGGGGAGCAAGCCCCAGCATTTT. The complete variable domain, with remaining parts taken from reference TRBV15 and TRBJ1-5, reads DAMVIQNPRYQVTQFGKPVTLSCSQTLNHNVMYWYQQKSSQAPKLLFHYYDKDFNNEADTPDNFQSRRPNTSFCFLDIRSPGLGDTAMYLCATSTTGGSKPQHFGDGTRLSIL.